Listed here are 14 T cell receptor beta chains from one sample, sequenced in a study of blood T cell repertoires in COVID-19. Using immunoSEQ multiplex PCR, the repertoire was profiled, and TCRdb retains in-frame clones only, with some absent. The data show 50,000 or so clones, with over 75% seen just once and under 5% held by the top ten. The sequenced sample was peripheral blood. These receptors all stem from a middle-aged man with active COVID-19.

The CDR3 sequence: CASSVRPDNRGNGYGYTF. The CDR3 nucleotides are TGTGCCAGCAGCGTAAGGCCCGATAACAGGGGTAACGGCTATGGCTACACCTTC. The chain is built from TRBV9 and TRBJ1-2, with 7 bases lining up with TRBD1. CDR3 size: 18 residues. Germline values: CDR1 SGDLS, CDR2 YYNGEE. V dropped 1 base and J dropped 4; count of bases not matched to a gene: 16.

The chain is built from TRBV9 and TRBJ2-3; no clear D. This CDR3 is 14 amino acids long. Germline values: CDR1 SGDLS, CDR2 YYNGEE. V was cut by 0 bases and J by 0 bases, with 5 bases left in between. The CDR3 region is CASSVDSSTDTQYF. The CDR3 region has the DNA TGTGCCAGCAGCGTAGACAGTAGCACAGATACGCAGTATTTT.

This chain uses TRBV10-3 with TRBJ1-5; D may be TRBD1 (6 bases). Germline V gives CDR1 ENHRY, CDR2 SYGVKD. This CDR3 is 16 amino acids long. V was pared by 0 bases and J by 2 bases, with 11 bases between. The CDR3, as DNA: TGTGCCATCAGTGAGTCGAGACAGGAAGGCAATCAGCCCCAGCATTTT. Its protein is CAISESRQEGNQPQHF.

The rearrangement uses TRBV7-9 and TRBJ2-7, with D possibly TRBD1 on 6 matching bases. The ends were cut back, 4 bases at V and 2 bases at J, with 15 bases in the middle. This CDR3 comprises 15 residues. Germline CDR1 and CDR2: SEHNR and FQNEAQ (reference sequence). CDR3 bases: TGTGCCAGCAGCTCCCCGCCCCAGGGGACCTACGAGCAGTACTTC. Protein sequence: CASSSPPQGTYEQYF.

The rearrangement links TRBV27 to TRBJ2-7, with 10 bases aligning to TRBD1. Germline V gene data show CDR1 as MNHEY and CDR2 as SMNVEV (reference sequence). J gave up 5 bases and V 5 bases, and 24 bases lay outside the gene matches. The CDR3 covers 20 residues. CDR3 sequence: CASSPVYLLPGQGLGNEQYF. CDR3 coding DNA: TGTGCCAGCAGTCCCGTCTATCTATTGCCGGGACAGGGGTTGGGGAACGAGCAGTACTTC.

The chain employs TRBV9 and TRBJ2-3; 9 positions agree with TRBD2. The length of the CDR3 is 15 residues. With 4 bases clipped from V and 3 bases from J, the junction kept 6 bases outside the gene matches. Germline values: CDR1 SGDLS, CDR2 YYNGEE. As DNA, the CDR3 is TGTGCCAGCAGCCCGCCCAGCGGGAGGACAGATACGCAGTATTTT. The encoded protein is CASSPPSGRTDTQYF.

The chain links TRBV28 to TRBJ2-1; TRBD1 might be the D (6 bases). This CDR3 has 16 amino acids. Trimming left V 5 bases short and J 6 bases short, with 20 bases between. CDR1 and CDR2 from the germline V gene are MDHEN and SYDVKM. CDR3 DNA: TGTGCCAGCAGTGGGGCTCCTCCTACAGGGCGCAATGAGCAGTTCTTC. It codes for CASSGAPPTGRNEQFF.

J is TRBJ1-1 and V is TRBV4-2; D gene ambiguous. CDR1 LGHNA and CDR2 YNFKEQ come from the germline V gene. V was pared by 2 bases and J by 8 bases, with 21 bases between. CDR3 size: 16 residues. The chain's CDR3 is CASSQMTNSRPSEAFF. The CDR3 bases are TGTGCCAGCAGCCAAATGACGAACTCCAGGCCGTCAGAAGCTTTCTTT.

The chain links TRBV4-1 to TRBJ1-2; 9 nucleotides line up with TRBD1. The CDR3 consists of 16 residues. V was clipped by 0 bases and J by 7 bases; unmatched bases: 9. CDR1 and CDR2 (germline): MGHRA, YSYEKL. This chain's CDR3 is CASSQEGTGGTGGYTF. CDR3 DNA sequence: TGCGCCAGCAGCCAAGAGGGAACAGGGGGCACGGGTGGCTACACCTTC.

CDR3 in amino acids: CASSPPLAGANEQYF. The CDR3 coding sequence is TGTGCCAGCTCACCACCGTTAGCGGGAGCCAACGAGCAGTACTTC. The gene calls are TRBV18 and TRBJ2-7, with TRBD2 matching 9 bases. The germline CDR1 and CDR2 sequences are KGHSH and LQKENI. This CDR3 has 15 residues. The V segment lost 0 bases and the J segment 5 bases; nucleotides outside the gene matches: 5.

V gene TRBV2 combines with J gene TRBJ2-7, with D possibly being TRBD2 (6 bases). Germline CDR1 reads SNHLY; CDR2 reads FYNNEI. The CDR3 is 15 amino acids. Deletions cut 1 base from V and 0 bases from J, with 10 bases between. CDR3 loop: CASSEGAGHSYEQYF. CDR3 DNA sequence: TGTGCCAGCAGTGAAGGAGCGGGCCACTCCTACGAGCAGTACTTC. The variable domain in full, completed from reference TRBV2 and TRBJ2-7, reads EPEVTQTPSHQVTQMGQEVILRCVPISNHLYFYWYRQILGQKVEFLVSFYNNEISEKSEIFDDQFSVERPDGSNFTLKIRSTKLEDSAMYFCASSEGAGHSYEQYFGPGTRLTVT.

The V gene is TRBV19, the J gene TRBJ2-2; D is perhaps TRBD2 (6 bases). Germline V lookup: CDR1 LNHDA, CDR2 SQIVND (reference sequence). CDR3 length: 16 amino acids. V lost 5 bases to trimming and J lost 2 bases, with 15 bases between them. CDR3 bases: TGTGCCAGTAGTCCTCGGCCTAGCGCCAACACCGGGGAGCTGTTTTTT. Amino acid sequence: CASSPRPSANTGELFF. Complete variable domain (other parts from reference TRBV19 and TRBJ2-2): DGGITQSPKYLFRKEGQNVTLSCEQNLNHDAMYWYRQDPGQGLRLIYYSQIVNDFQKGDIAEGYSVSREKKESFPLTVTSAQKNPTAFYLCASSPRPSANTGELFFGEGSRLTVL.

In nucleotides, the CDR3 is TGTGCCAGCAGTTTATTGCCGGGACAGCATAATTCACCCCTCCACTTT. Protein sequence: CASSLLPGQHNSPLHF. The chain couples TRBV28 to TRBJ1-6, with 7 positions matching TRBD1. J gave up 5 bases and V 1 base, and 5 bases lay outside the gene matches. The CDR3 length is 16 residues. CDR1 is MDHEN, CDR2 SYDVKM, per germline.

The CDR3 spells CATGLAPDTQYF. The CDR3, as DNA: TGTGCCACGGGACTAGCTCCAGATACGCAGTATTTT. The gene calls are TRBV19 and TRBJ2-3; 9 bases agree with TRBD2. The CDR3 loop spans 12 amino acids. Germline-derived CDR1 and CDR2 are LNHDA and SQIVND (reference sequence). The J segment lost 4 bases and the V segment lost 10 bases, leaving 3 bases of the junction unmatched.